The 23 T cell receptor beta chains presented below share a single source sample, sequenced in a study of control samples from healthy donors and cancer patients. The assay was immunoSEQ multiplex PCR, and TCRdb's table has in-frame clones only and misses some. This table has 190,000 or so clones, around 93% appearing once. Sequencing used blood. These receptor sequences come from a young man in good health.

The CDR3 spells CASSQDPQGDTEAFF. Written as DNA, the CDR3 is TGTGCCAGCAGCCAAGATCCCCAGGGGGACACTGAAGCTTTCTTT. The chain employs TRBV3-1 (or the pseudogene TRBV3-2) and TRBJ1-1, with 7 nucleotides matching TRBD1. Germline V CDR1 and CDR2: LGHDT, YNNKEL (reference sequence). This CDR3 region has 15 residues. V shed 0 bases, J shed 3 bases, and the junction held 4 bases outside the gene matches.

The chain recombines TRBV28 with TRBJ2-4; TRBD2 agrees at 13 bases. Germline assignment: CDR1 MDHEN and CDR2 SYDVKM. J lost 1 base, V lost 2 bases, and 8 bases had no gene match. This CDR3 contains 19 residues. The CDR3 spells CASSLLGLAGDGAKNIQYF. In DNA, the CDR3 is TGTGCCAGCAGTTTACTCGGACTAGCGGGGGATGGGGCCAAAAACATTCAGTACTTC.

The gene calls are TRBV6-5 and TRBJ2-7, with TRBD1 matching 7 bases. Germline assignment: CDR1 MNHEY and CDR2 SVGAGI. The CDR3 totals 13 residues. V was pared by 8 bases and J by 0 bases, with 4 bases of the junction left unmatched. In DNA form, the CDR3 reads TGTGCCAGCGGGGGACAGCGCTCCTACGAGCAGTACTTC. Amino acids: CASGGQRSYEQYF.

The CDR3 DNA reads as TGTGCCAGCGCGGGAGTAGGTAAAGGGCCCACAGATACGCAGTATTTT. Translated: CASAGVGKGPTDTQYF. The chain couples TRBV28 to TRBJ2-3, with TRBD2 identical over 7 bases. The V and J ends lost 8 bases and 2 bases, in that order; junction bases with no gene match: 13. CDR3 length: 16 amino acids. Germline values: CDR1 MDHEN, CDR2 SYDVKM.

The chain carries TRBV19 and TRBJ1-3, with D perhaps TRBD1 (5 bases). The germline gives CDR1 LNHDA, CDR2 SQIVND (reference sequence). This CDR3 has 14 residues. The V end lost 6 bases, the J end lost 0 bases, and 9 bases lay between the germline ends. This CDR3 is CASSPGLSGNTIYF. CDR3 bases: TGTGCCAGTAGCCCGGGGCTCTCTGGAAACACCATATATTTT. The entire variable domain, with the rest obtained from reference TRBV19 and TRBJ1-3, is as follows: DGGITQSPKYLFRKEGQNVTLSCEQNLNHDAMYWYRQDPGQGLRLIYYSQIVNDFQKGDIAEGYSVSREKKESFPLTVTSAQKNPTAFYLCASSPGLSGNTIYFGEGSWLTVV.

The rearrangement uses TRBV10-3 and TRBJ2-7, with D tentatively TRBD1 or TRBD2 (5 bases each). Per the germline V gene, CDR1 is ENHRY and CDR2 is SYGVKD. V was trimmed by 2 bases and J by 3 bases, leaving 14 bases between them. This CDR3 region has 15 residues. DNA of the CDR3: TGTGCCATCAGTGAGGGAACGAGGGGAAGCTACGAGCAGTACTTC. Translation gives CAISEGTRGSYEQYF.

J is TRBJ1-1 and V is TRBV5-4; tentative D call: TRBD1 (5 bases). Trimming took off 2 bases at V and 5 bases at J, with 10 bases between the two ends. The CDR3 contains 13 residues. The germline gives CDR1 SGHNT, CDR2 YYREEE (reference sequence). The CDR3 region is CASSFQGGTEAFF. CDR3 DNA sequence: TGTGCCAGCAGCTTCCAGGGTGGGACTGAAGCTTTCTTT.

The rearrangement uses TRBV3-1 (or the pseudogene TRBV3-2) and TRBJ1-1; D gene uncertain. CDR1 LGHDT and CDR2 YNNKEL come from the germline V gene (reference sequence). V lost 2 bases and J 1 base, leaving 8 bases between the germline ends. The CDR3 is 14 residues long. CDR3 bases: TGTGCCAGCAGCCAATGGGGAAAGAACACTGAAGCTTTCTTT. Its translation is CASSQWGKNTEAFF.

The gene calls are TRBV10-3 and TRBJ2-7; D possibly matches TRBD1 or TRBD2 (6 bases each). Trimming took 4 bases from V and 3 from J, leaving 13 bases between them. CDR1 is ENHRY and CDR2 is SYGVKD in the germline V gene. The CDR3 has 14 amino acids. CDR3 in amino acids: CAISGGGLIYEQYF. The CDR3 coding sequence is TGTGCCATCAGTGGTGGGGGGCTTATCTACGAGCAGTACTTC.

The V and J genes are TRBV9 and TRBJ2-3, with D perhaps TRBD1 (6 bases). Germline V gene data show CDR1 as SGDLS and CDR2 as YYNGEE. V was clipped by 1 base and J by 1 base, with 10 bases between them. The CDR3 spans 15 residues. CDR3 bases: TGTGCCAGCAGCGTAATGTCAGGGGGCACAGATACGCAGTATTTT. Translated, it gives CASSVMSGGTDTQYF.

This sequence joins TRBV28 and TRBJ1-5; D uncertain. CDR1 and CDR2 (germline): MDHEN, SYDVKM. The ends were cut back, 2 bases at V and 3 bases at J, with 5 bases in the middle. This CDR3 contains 13 residues. CDR3 DNA sequence: TGTGCCAGCAGTTTACGTGTCAATCAGCCCCAGCATTTT. It translates to CASSLRVNQPQHF.

This clone was picked up one time. The J gene is TRBJ2-3, the V gene TRBV11-1; D not resolved. With 4 bases removed from V and 4 bases from J, the gap between germline ends came to 12 bases. Germline CDR1 reads SGHAT; CDR2 reads FQDESV (reference sequence). CDR3 size: 14 residues. The CDR3 loop reads CASSSSLSSDTQYF. As DNA, the CDR3 is TGTGCCAGCAGCTCTTCGTTATCGTCAGATACGCAGTATTTT.

This chain connects TRBV9 to TRBJ2-1; 7 bases agree with TRBD2. V lost 0 bases to trimming and J lost 6 bases; unmatched junction nucleotides: 9. The CDR3 runs to 16 residues. Germline V lookup: CDR1 SGDLS, CDR2 YYNGEE. CDR3 loop: CASSVAAGVTRNEQFF. DNA for the CDR3: TGTGCCAGCAGCGTAGCGGCGGGGGTCACCCGCAATGAGCAGTTCTTC.

This chain connects TRBV10-3 to TRBJ2-3; D possibly matches TRBD1 or TRBD2 (5 bases each). V was clipped by 8 bases and J by 2 bases, with 17 bases between them. Germline V gene data show CDR1 as ENHRY and CDR2 as SYGVKD. The CDR3 spans 15 residues. The CDR3 here is CAIWDGLSSTDTQYF. The DNA of the CDR3 is TGTGCCATCTGGGACGGCCTCTCGTCCACAGATACGCAGTATTTT.

This chain connects TRBV28 to TRBJ1-1; D uncertain. Deletions cut 0 bases from V and 1 base from J, with 6 bases between. The CDR3 is 14 amino acids. Germline CDR1 and CDR2: MDHEN and SYDVKM. This CDR3 reads CASSLWGPNTEAFF. CDR3 in DNA: TGTGCCAGCAGTTTATGGGGCCCGAACACTGAAGCTTTCTTT.

In this sample, this clone turned up once. This rearrangement joins TRBV3-1 (or the pseudogene TRBV3-2) to TRBJ1-2; possibly TRBD1 for D (6 bases). CDR3 length: 14 residues. Germline CDR1 is LGHDT and CDR2 is YNNKEL (reference sequence). The V end lost 0 bases, the J end lost 7 bases, and 12 bases lay between the germline ends. Here the CDR3 reads CASSQDRGIGGYTF. Written as DNA, the CDR3 is TGTGCCAGCAGCCAAGACAGGGGTATAGGTGGCTACACCTTC.

This chain joins TRBV5-1 and TRBJ2-3; weak D call: TRBD2 (6 bases). The germline gives CDR1 SGHRS, CDR2 YFSETQ. This CDR3 spans 14 amino acids. The germline V and J ends were trimmed by 4 bases and 4 bases, with 13 bases remaining between them. The CDR3 DNA is TGCGCCAGCAGCCCCCTCGGGGGTGCAGATACGCAGTATTTT. It codes for CASSPLGGADTQYF.

The J gene is TRBJ2-1, the V gene TRBV2; D gene ambiguous. In germline, CDR1 is SNHLY, CDR2 FYNNEI. CDR3 size: 15 residues. The V and J ends lost 4 bases and 0 bases respectively, with 10 bases between them. The CDR3 spells CASSASLSSYNEQFF. In DNA form, the CDR3 reads TGTGCCAGCAGTGCTAGTTTGAGCTCCTACAATGAGCAGTTCTTC.

J is TRBJ1-1 and V is TRBV18, with D maybe TRBD1 (5 bases). Looked up from germline, CDR1 is KGHSH and CDR2 is LQKENI. The CDR3 length is 16 residues. The V gene lost 0 bases and the J gene lost 4 bases, with 15 bases spanning the gap. This CDR3 reads CASSPPSLQGGTEAFF. The CDR3 DNA reads as TGTGCCAGCTCACCACCGAGCCTCCAGGGAGGCACTGAAGCTTTCTTT.

This chain joins TRBV3-1 (or the pseudogene TRBV3-2) and TRBJ1-6; no clear D gene. CDR1 LGHDT and CDR2 YNNKEL come from the germline V gene (reference sequence). This CDR3 has 14 residues. V was clipped by 0 bases and J by 7 bases, with 7 bases between them. The DNA of the CDR3 is TGTGCCAGCAGCCAAGATTGGGGAAATTCACCCCTCCACTTT. As protein: CASSQDWGNSPLHF.

V and J are TRBV6-5 and TRBJ1-5; unclear D gene. CDR1 and CDR2 (germline): MNHEY, SVGAGI. This CDR3 is 14 amino acids long. V dropped 7 bases and J dropped 3 bases, with 13 bases sitting between them. The CDR3 loop reads CASNFYSVNQPQHF. CDR3 nucleotides: TGTGCCAGCAACTTTTATTCGGTCAATCAGCCCCAGCATTTT.

V is TRBV18 and J is TRBJ1-2; 7 bases fit TRBD1. The CDR3 is made up of 14 amino acids. V dropped 2 bases and J dropped 7; count of bases not matched to a gene: 7. The germline V gene encodes CDR1 KGHSH and CDR2 LQKENI. The CDR3 sequence: CASSPGRGLSGYTF. The CDR3 DNA sequence: TGTGCCAGCTCACCAGGGAGGGGGCTAAGTGGCTACACCTTC. The full variable domain, with the rest looked up from reference TRBV18 and TRBJ1-2, is NAGVMQNPRHLVRRRGQEARLRCSPMKGHSHVYWYRQLPEEGLKFMVYLQKENIIDESGMPKERFSAEFPKEGPSILRIQQVVRGDSAAYFCASSPGRGLSGYTFGSGTRLTVV.

The rearrangement links TRBV7-8 to TRBJ2-3, with D tentatively TRBD1 (5 bases). CDR1 is SGHVS, CDR2 FQNEAQ, per germline. V shed 5 bases and J shed 0 bases, with 15 bases lying between them. The CDR3 is made up of 16 amino acids. CDR3 nucleotide sequence: TGTGCCAGCAGCCTCAGGGCGCGCACTAGCACAGATACGCAGTATTTT. Translation: CASSLRARTSTDTQYF.